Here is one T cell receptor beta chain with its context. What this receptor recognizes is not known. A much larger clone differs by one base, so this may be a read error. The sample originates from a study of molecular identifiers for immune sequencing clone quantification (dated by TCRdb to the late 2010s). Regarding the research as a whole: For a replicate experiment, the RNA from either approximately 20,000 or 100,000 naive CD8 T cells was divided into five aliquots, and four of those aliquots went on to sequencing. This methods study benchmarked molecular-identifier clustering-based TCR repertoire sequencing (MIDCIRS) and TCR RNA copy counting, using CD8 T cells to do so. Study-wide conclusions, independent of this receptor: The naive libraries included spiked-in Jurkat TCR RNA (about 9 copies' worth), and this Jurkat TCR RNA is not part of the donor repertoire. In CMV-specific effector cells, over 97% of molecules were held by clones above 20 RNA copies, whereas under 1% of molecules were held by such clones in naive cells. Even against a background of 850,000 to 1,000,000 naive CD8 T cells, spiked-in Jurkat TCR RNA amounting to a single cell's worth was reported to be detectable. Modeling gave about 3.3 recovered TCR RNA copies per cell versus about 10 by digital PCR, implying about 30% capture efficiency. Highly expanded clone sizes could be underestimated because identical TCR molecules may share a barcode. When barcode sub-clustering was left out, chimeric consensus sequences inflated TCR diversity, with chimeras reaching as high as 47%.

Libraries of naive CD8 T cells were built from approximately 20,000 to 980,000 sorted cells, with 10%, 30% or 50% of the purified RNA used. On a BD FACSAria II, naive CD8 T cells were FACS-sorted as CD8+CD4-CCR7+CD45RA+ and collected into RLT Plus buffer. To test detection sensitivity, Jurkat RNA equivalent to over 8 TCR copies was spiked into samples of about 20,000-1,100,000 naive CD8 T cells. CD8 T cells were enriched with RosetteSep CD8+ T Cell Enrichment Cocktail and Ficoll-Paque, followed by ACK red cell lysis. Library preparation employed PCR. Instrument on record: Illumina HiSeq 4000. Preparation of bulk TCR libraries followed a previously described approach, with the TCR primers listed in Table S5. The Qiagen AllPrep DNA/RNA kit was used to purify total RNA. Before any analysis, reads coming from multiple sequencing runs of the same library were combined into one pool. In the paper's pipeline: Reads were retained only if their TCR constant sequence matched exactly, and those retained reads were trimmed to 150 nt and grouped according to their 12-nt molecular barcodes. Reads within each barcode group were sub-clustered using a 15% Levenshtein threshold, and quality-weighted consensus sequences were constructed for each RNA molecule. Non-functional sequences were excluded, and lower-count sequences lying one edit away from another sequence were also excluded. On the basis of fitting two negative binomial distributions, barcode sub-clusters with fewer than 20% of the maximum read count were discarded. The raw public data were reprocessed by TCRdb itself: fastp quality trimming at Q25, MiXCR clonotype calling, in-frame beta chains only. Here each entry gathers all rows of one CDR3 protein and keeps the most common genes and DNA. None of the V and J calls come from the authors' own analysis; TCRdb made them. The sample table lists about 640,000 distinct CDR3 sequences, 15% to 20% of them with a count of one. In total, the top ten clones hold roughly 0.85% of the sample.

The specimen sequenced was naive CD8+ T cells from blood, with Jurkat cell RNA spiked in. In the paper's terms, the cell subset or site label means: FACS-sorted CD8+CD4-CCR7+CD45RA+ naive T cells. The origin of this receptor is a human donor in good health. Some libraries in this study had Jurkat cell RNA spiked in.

The CDR3 sequence is CSALSGLSYEKYF. The DNA reads TGCAGTGCCCTGAGCGGACTCTCCTACGAGAAGTACTTC. The chain links TRBV20-1 with TRBJ2-7; a tentative D call is TRBD2 (5 bases match). Reading from cysteine to phenylalanine, the CDR3 counts 13 amino acids. The only DNA kept is the CDR3, 39 bases in frame from the first base. Looking up the germline V gene (reference sequence) yields CDR1 DFQATT and CDR2 SNEGSKA.